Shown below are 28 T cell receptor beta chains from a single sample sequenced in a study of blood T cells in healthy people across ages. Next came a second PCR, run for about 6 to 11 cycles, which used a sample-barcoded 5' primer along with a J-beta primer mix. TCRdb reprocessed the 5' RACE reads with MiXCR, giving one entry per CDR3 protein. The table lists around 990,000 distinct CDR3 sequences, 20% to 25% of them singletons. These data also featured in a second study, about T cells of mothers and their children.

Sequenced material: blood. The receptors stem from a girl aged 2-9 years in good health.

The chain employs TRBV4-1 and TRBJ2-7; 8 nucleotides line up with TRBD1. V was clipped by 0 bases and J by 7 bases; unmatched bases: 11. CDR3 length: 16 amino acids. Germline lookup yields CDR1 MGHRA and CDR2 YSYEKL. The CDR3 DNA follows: TGCGCCAGCAGCCAAGATCAGCCGCAGGGGGCTGTTGAGCAGTACTTC. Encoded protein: CASSQDQPQGAVEQYF.

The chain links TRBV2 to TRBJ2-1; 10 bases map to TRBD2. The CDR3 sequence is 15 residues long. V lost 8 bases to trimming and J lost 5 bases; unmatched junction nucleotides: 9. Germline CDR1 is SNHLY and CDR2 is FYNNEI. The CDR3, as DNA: TGTGCCAGCGGAGAAACTAGCGGGGCCCACAATGAGCAGTTCTTC. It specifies CASGETSGAHNEQFF.

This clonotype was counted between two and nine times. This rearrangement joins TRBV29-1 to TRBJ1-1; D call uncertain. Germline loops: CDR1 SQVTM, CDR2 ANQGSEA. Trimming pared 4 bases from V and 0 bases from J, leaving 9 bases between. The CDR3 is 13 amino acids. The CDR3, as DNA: TGCAGCGTTGCCCTTTTGATGAACACTGAAGCTTTCTTT. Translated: CSVALLMNTEAFF.

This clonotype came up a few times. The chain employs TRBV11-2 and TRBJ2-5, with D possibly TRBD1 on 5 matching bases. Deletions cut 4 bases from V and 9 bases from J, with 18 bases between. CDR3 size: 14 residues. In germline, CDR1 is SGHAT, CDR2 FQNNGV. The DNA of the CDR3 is TGTGCCAGCAGCTCCTGGGGCGGCTACCGCCCCCAGTACTTC. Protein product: CASSSWGGYRPQYF.

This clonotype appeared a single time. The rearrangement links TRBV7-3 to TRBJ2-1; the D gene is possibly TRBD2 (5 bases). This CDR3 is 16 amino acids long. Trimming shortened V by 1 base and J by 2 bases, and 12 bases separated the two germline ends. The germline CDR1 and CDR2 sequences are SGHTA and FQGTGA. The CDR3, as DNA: TGTGCCAGCAGCTTAATGGGCAGCGGAACCTACAATGAGCAGTTCTTC. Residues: CASSLMGSGTYNEQFF.

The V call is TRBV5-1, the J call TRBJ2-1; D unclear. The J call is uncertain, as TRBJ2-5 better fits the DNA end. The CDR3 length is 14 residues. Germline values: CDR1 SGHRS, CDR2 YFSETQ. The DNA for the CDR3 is TGCGCCAGCAGCTTGGCCGAGAATTCAGAGACCCAGTACTTC. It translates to CASSLAENSETQYF.

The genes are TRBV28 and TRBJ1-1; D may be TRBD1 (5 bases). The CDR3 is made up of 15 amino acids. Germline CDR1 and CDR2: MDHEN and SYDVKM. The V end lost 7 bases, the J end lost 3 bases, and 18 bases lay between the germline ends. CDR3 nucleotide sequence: TGTGCCAGCACTCCCATCAGGGCCCCCTACACTGAAGCTTTCTTT. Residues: CASTPIRAPYTEAFF.

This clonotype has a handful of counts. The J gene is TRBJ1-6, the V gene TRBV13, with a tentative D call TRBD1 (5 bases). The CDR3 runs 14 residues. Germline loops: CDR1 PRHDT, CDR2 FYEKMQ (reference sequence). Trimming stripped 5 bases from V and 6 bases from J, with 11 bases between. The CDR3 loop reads CASSPRTPNSPLHF. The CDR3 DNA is TGTGCCAGCAGCCCCCGGACACCTAATTCACCCCTCCACTTT.

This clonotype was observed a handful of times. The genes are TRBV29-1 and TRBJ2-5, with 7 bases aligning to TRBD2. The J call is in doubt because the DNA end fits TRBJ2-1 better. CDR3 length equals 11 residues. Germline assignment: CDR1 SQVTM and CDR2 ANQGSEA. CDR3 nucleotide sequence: TGCAGCGTTGAAAGGGGAGGGGAGCAGTTCTTC. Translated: CSVERGGEQFF.

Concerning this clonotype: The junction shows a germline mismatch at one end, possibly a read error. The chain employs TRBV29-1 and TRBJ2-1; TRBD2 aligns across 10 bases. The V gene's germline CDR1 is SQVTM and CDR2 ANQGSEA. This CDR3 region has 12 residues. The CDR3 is CSAAGGGGELFF. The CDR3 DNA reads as TGCAGCGCAGCGGGAGGGGGAGGGGAGCTGTTCTTC.

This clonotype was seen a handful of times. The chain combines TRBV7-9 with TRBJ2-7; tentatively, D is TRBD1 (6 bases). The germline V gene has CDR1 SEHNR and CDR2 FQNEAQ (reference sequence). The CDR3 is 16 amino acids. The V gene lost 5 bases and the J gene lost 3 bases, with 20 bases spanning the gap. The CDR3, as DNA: TGTGCCAGCAGCGTCAGCCCGGGACACTTGGACTACGAGCAGTACTTC. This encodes CASSVSPGHLDYEQYF.

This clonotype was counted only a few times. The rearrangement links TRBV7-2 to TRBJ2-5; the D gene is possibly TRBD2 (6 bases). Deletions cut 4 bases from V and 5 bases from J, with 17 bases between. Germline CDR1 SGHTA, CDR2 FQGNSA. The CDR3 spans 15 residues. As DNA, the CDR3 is TGTGCCAGCAGCTCACGGGACTGGGATCGGGAGACCCAGTACTTC. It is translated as CASSSRDWDRETQYF.

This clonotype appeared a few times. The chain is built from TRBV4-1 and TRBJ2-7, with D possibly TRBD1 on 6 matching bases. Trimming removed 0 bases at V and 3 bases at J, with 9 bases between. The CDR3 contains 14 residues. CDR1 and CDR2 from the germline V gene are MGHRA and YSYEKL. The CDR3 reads CASSQEGARYEQYF. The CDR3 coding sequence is TGCGCCAGCAGCCAAGAGGGGGCGCGCTACGAGCAGTACTTC.

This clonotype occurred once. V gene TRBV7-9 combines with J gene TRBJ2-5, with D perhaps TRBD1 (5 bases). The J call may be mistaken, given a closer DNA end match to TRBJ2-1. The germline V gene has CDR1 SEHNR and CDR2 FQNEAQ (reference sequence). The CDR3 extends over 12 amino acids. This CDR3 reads CASSPGHWEQFF. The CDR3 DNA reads TGTGCCAGCAGCCCCGGACATTGGGAGCAGTTCTTC.

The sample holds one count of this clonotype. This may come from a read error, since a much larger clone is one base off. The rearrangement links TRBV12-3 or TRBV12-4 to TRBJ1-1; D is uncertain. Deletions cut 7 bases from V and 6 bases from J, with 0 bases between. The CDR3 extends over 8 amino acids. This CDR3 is CASTEAFF. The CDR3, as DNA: TGTGCCAGCACTGAAGCTTTCTTT.

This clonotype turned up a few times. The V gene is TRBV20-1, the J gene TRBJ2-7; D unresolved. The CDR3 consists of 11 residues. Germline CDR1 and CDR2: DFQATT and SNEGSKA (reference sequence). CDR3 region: CSGTDSYEQYF. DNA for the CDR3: TGCAGCGGAACTGACTCCTACGAGCAGTACTTC.

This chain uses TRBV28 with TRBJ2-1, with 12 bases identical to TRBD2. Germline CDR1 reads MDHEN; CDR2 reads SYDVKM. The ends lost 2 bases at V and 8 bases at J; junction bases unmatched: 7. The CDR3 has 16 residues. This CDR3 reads CASSLELAGGEDEQFF. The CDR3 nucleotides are TGTGCCAGCAGTTTAGAACTAGCGGGAGGAGAGGATGAGCAGTTCTTC.

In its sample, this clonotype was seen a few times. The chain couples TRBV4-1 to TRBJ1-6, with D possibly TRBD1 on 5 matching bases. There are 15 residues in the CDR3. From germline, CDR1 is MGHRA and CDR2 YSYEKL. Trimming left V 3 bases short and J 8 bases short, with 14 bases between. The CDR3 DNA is TGCGCCAGCAGCCACGCCTGGGACGCATATTCACCCCTCCACTTT. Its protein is CASSHAWDAYSPLHF.

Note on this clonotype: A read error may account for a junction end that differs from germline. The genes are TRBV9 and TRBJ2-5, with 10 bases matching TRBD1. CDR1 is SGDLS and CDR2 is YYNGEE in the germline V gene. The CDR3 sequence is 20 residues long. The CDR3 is CASSPREAGPGQGPIVNEFF. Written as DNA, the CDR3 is TGTGCCAGCAGCCCCAGGGAGGCGGGCCCGGGACAGGGGCCTATCGTAAATGAGTTCTTC.

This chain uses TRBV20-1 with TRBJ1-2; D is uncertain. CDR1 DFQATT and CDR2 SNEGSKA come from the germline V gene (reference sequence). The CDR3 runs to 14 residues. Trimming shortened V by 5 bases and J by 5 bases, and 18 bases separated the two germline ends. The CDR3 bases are TGCAGTGCTCCCTATATGGGAGGCCGGTATGGCTACACCTTC. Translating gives CSAPYMGGRYGYTF.

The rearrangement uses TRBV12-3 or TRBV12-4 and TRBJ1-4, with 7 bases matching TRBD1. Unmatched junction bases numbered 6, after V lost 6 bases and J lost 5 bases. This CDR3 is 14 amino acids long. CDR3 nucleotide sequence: TGTGCCAGCAGCAGGGACAGTCTAAATGAAAAACTGTTTTTT. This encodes CASSRDSLNEKLFF.

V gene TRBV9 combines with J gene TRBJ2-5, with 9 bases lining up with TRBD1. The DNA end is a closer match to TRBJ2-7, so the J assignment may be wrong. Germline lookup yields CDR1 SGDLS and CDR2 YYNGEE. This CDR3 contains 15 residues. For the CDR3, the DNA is TGTGCCAGCAGCGGCTCCGGGACAGGGATCGACGAGCAGTACTTC. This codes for CASSGSGTGIDEQYF.

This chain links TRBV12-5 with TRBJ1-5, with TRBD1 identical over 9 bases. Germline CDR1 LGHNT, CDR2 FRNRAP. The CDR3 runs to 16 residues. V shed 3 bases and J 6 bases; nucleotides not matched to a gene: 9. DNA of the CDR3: TGTGCTAGTGGTTTATCCGGGACAGGGTCGGGTCAGCCCCAGCATTTT. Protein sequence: CASGLSGTGSGQPQHF. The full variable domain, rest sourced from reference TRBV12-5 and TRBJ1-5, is DARVTQTPRHKVTEMGQEVTMRCQPILGHNTVFWYRQTMMQGLELLAYFRNRAPLDDSGMPKDRFSAEMPDATLATLKIQPSEPRDSAVYFCASGLSGTGSGQPQHFGDGTRLSIL.

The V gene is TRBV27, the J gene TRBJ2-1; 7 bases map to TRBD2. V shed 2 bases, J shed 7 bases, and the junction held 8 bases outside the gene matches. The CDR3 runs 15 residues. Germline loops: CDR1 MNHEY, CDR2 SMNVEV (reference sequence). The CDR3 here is CASSLIAGLRNEQFF. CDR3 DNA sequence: TGTGCCAGCAGTTTAATCGCGGGACTACGTAATGAGCAGTTCTTC.

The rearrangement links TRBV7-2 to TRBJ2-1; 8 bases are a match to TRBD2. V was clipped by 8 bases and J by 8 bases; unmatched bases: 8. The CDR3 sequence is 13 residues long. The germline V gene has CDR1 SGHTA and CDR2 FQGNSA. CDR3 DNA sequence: TGTGCCAGCGGAGCGGGGGCGGGTCATGAGCAGTTCTTC. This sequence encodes CASGAGAGHEQFF.

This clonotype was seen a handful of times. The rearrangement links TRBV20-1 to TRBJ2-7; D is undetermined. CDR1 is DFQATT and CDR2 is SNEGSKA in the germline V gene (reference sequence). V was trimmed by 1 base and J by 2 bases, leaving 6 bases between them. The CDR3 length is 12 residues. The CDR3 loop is CSARGLTYEQYF. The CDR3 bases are TGCAGTGCTAGAGGACTCACCTACGAGCAGTACTTC.

The CDR3 loop reads CASSRDPSHEQFF. CDR3 bases: TGTGCCAGCAGTCGCGACCCAAGCCATGAGCAGTTCTTC. This chain connects TRBV6-5 to TRBJ2-1, with D uncertain. The CDR3 consists of 13 residues. Germline V CDR1 and CDR2: MNHEY, SVGAGI. V dropped 5 bases and J dropped 8 bases, with 13 bases sitting between them.

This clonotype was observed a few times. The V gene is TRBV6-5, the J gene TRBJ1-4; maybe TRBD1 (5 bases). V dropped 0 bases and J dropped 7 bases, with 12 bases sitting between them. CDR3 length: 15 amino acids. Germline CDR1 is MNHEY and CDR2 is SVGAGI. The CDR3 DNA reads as TGTGCCAGCAGTTACTCACCGGGGGGAAGTGAAAAACTGTTTTTT. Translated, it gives CASSYSPGGSEKLFF.